This T cell receptor beta chain was obtained from a study of shared clonotypes between healthy human individuals. Data came from immunoSEQ multiplex PCR; TCRdb stores just in-frame clones and leaves some out. The profile shows about 2.4 million clones, 93% of them singletons. Overall study results and limits: Clonotype sharing among the donors was expected to vary with sequencing depth.

In its sample, this clone was seen once. Its antigen is unidentified. Between the trimmed V and J ends, which lost 5 bases and 4 bases, there was a span of 14 bases. Germline V gene sequence: CDR1 SGHTA, CDR2 FQGNSA. The CDR3 length is 15 residues. The specimen was naive CD4+ T cells from PBMCs. Subset meaning: CD45RA+ positively selected. The TCR was taken from a man aged 18 to 30 in good health. Some clones in this sample may be carry-over from other donors' samples. The chain is built from TRBV7-2 and TRBJ2-2; D might be TRBD1 (6 bases). This CDR3 is CASSLRTAPTGELFF. Written as DNA, the CDR3 is TGTGCCAGCAGCCTAAGGACAGCCCCCACCGGGGAGCTGTTTTTT.